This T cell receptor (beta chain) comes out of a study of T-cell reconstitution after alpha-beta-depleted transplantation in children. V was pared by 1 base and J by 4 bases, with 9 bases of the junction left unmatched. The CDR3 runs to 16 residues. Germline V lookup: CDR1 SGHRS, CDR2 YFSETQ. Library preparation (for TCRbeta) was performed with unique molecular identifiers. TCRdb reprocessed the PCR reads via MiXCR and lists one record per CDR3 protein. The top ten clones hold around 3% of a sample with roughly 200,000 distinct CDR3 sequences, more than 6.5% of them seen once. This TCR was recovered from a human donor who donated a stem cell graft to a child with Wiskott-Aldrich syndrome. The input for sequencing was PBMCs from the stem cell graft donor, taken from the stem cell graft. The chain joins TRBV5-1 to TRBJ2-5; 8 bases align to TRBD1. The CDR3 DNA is TGCGCCAGCAGCTTGTATGGAGACAGGGGTGGAGAGACCCAGTACTTC. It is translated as CASSLYGDRGGETQYF.